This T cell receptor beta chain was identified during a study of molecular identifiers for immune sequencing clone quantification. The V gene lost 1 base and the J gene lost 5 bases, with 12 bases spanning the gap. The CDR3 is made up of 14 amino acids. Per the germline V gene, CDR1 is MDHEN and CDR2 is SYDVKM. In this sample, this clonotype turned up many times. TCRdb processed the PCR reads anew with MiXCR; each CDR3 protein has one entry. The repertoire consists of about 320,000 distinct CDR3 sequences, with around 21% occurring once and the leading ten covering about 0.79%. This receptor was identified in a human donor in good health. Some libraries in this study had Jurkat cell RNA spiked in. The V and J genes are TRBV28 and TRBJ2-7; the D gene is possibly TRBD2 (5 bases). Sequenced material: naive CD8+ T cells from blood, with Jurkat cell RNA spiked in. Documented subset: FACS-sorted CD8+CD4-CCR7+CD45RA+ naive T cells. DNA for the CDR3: TGTGCCAGCAGTTTATTGAACGGGAAAGACGAGCAGTACTTC. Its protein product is CASSLLNGKDEQYF.